Included here is one T cell receptor (beta chain) sequence, with context. Its antigen is not known. UMIs containing a 6-nucleotide sample barcode were added via template switching. For each CDR3 protein, TCRdb gives one entry from its re-call of the 5' RACE reads, without DNA. This sample's table has 110,000 to 150,000 distinct CDR3 sequences. This entry belongs to a study of monozygotic twins with inflammatory bowel disease. Study findings and constraints: Among IBD patients, fewer clonotypes were shared with others than among healthy twins, especially with disease activity.

Germline CDR1 reads SGHRS; CDR2 reads YFSETQ. The CDR3 consists of 16 residues. The chain has TRBV5-1 and TRBJ2-2; the TRBD1 assignment by TCRdb is unverifiable without DNA. The receptor comes from a human donor with ulcerative colitis or Crohn's disease, or a healthy co-twin of an affected twin (not recorded which). Sequenced material: blood. CDR3: CASSLEGSPKTGELFF.